This T cell receptor (beta chain) appears in the sequencing data of a study of T cell responses to AZD1222 COVID-19 vaccine. Germline CDR1 MNHEY, CDR2 SVGEGT. Germline trimming cut 4 bases from V and 0 bases from J; bases unmatched to any gene: 5. This CDR3 contains 17 residues. This clone was seen a handful of times. Measured with immunoSEQ multiplex PCR; TCRdb has only the in-frame clones, and not every one. The top ten hold about 14% of the sample, which has some 70,000 clones, around 80% seen once. This chain uses TRBV6-2 or TRBV6-3 with TRBJ2-3; 12 bases are a match to TRBD2. The starting material was peripheral blood, obtained 28 days after the second AZD1222 dose. The receptor's source is an adult who received the AZD1222 COVID-19 vaccine. The CDR3: CASSSLAGGPSTDTQYF. The CDR3 nucleotides read TGTGCCAGCAGTTCCCTAGCGGGGGGGCCTAGCACAGATACGCAGTATTTT.